Each of the 12 T cell receptor beta chains below was sequenced from the same sample in a study of OX40 agonist ivuxolimab in advanced cancers. Clones were read by immunoSEQ multiplex PCR, and TCRdb kept only the in-frame ones, dropping some. The sample has about 73,000 clones, 80% to 95% seen once. Sample: CD4+ or CD8+ T cells sorted from blood, taken in a trial of the OX40 agonist ivuxolimab. These TCRs come from an adult with an advanced solid tumor such as melanoma, head and neck, liver or kidney cancer.

The V gene is TRBV15, the J gene TRBJ1-2; D possibly corresponds to TRBD1 (5 bases). CDR1 is LNHNV, CDR2 YYDKDF, per germline (reference sequence). V was pared by 3 bases and J by 6 bases, with 11 bases between. There are 13 residues in the CDR3. This chain's CDR3 is CATSRAARDGYTF. For the CDR3, the DNA is TGTGCCACCAGCAGGGCAGCCAGGGATGGCTACACCTTC.

V is TRBV28 and J is TRBJ2-1; 10 nucleotides align to TRBD1. The CDR3 runs to 15 residues. Trimming took 4 bases from V and 5 from J; bases not matched to a gene: 5. Germline V gives CDR1 MDHEN, CDR2 SYDVKM. The CDR3 DNA reads TGTGCCAGCAGTTCCCCCGGGACAGGGGACAATGAGCAGTTCTTC. This gives the protein CASSSPGTGDNEQFF.

This sequence joins TRBV5-8 and TRBJ2-5; D is uncertain. This CDR3 comprises 12 residues. V lost 5 bases and J 5 bases, leaving 10 bases between the germline ends. CDR1 and CDR2 from the germline V gene are SGHTS and YDEGEE. The CDR3 region has the DNA TGTGCCAGCAGTACCGTGGTTGAGACCCAGTACTTC. Its translation: CASSTVVETQYF.

The V call is TRBV11-2, the J call TRBJ2-7; the match to TRBD2 covers 7 bases. This CDR3 spans 12 amino acids. After removal of 4 bases from V and 4 bases from J, the junction contained 1 base not matched to a gene. Germline lookup yields CDR1 SGHAT and CDR2 FQNNGV. The CDR3 reads CASSSAGYEQYF. Here the CDR3 DNA reads TGTGCCAGCAGCTCAGCGGGATACGAGCAGTACTTC.

The CDR3 region is CASSRGLADTDTQYF. CDR3 bases: TGTGCCAGCAGCAGAGGACTAGCGGACACAGATACGCAGTATTTT. J is TRBJ2-3 and V is TRBV7-2; 10 bases match TRBD2. V trimming: 5 bases; J trimming: 2 bases; junction bases outside the gene matches: 4. The CDR3 extends over 15 amino acids. In germline, CDR1 is SGHTA, CDR2 FQGNSA. Filled out from reference TRBV7-2 and TRBJ2-3, the complete variable domain reads GAGVSQSPSNKVTEKGKDVELRCDPISGHTALYWYRQSLGQGLEFLIYFQGNSAPDKSGLPSDRFSAERTGGSVSTLTIQRTQQEDSAVYLCASSRGLADTDTQYFGPGTRLTVL.

This chain uses TRBV4-2 with TRBJ1-3; a weak D match, TRBD1 (6 bases). Trimming took off 1 base at V and 4 bases at J, with 14 bases between the two ends. Germline lookup yields CDR1 LGHNA and CDR2 YNFKEQ. The CDR3 covers 16 residues. The CDR3 nucleotides read TGTGCCAGCAGCCAAGGCCCATCGGGGGCGGGAAACACCATATATTTT. The encoded protein is CASSQGPSGAGNTIYF.

The V gene is TRBV25-1, the J gene TRBJ1-2; no definite D call. The germline gives CDR1 MGHDK, CDR2 SYGVNS. Trimming took 1 base from V and 0 from J, leaving 12 bases between them. The CDR3 runs to 16 residues. The CDR3 coding sequence is TGTGCCAGCAGTGAATTCTCGACAAGACCTAACTATGGCTACACCTTC. Translation gives CASSEFSTRPNYGYTF.

This clone showed up just a few times. The chain uses TRBV28 and TRBJ2-7; TRBD2 aligns across 8 bases. Germline values: CDR1 MDHEN, CDR2 SYDVKM. The CDR3 extends over 15 amino acids. V dropped 5 bases and J dropped 6; count of bases not matched to a gene: 12. The CDR3 loop is CASSLTGGLAGEQYF. The DNA for the CDR3 is TGTGCCAGCAGTCTGACTGGAGGACTAGCTGGCGAGCAGTACTTC.

The V gene is TRBV6-4, the J gene TRBJ2-1; D may be TRBD2 (6 bases). V was shortened by 0 bases and J by 3 bases, with 15 bases between the two germline ends. Per the germline V gene, CDR1 is MRHNA and CDR2 is SNTAGT. This CDR3 comprises 17 residues. The CDR3 DNA reads as TGTGCCAGCAGTGACTCGAGTGCGGGGATTGACTACAATGAGCAGTTCTTC. Translating it yields CASSDSSAGIDYNEQFF.

The chain carries TRBV21-1 and TRBJ2-1. TRBV21-1 is a pseudogene. The CDR3 extends over 14 amino acids. This chain's CDR3 is CASSSRDQDDEQFF. In DNA form, the CDR3 reads TGTGCCAGCAGCAGCCGGGACCAGGACGATGAGCAGTTCTTC.

The V gene is TRBV9, the J gene TRBJ2-3, with 7 bases aligning to TRBD1. CDR1 SGDLS and CDR2 YYNGEE come from the germline V gene. CDR3 size: 14 residues. The J segment lost 4 bases and the V segment lost 3 bases, leaving 5 bases of the junction unmatched. The CDR3 bases are TGTGCCAGCAGCGAAATCAGGGGGTCAGATACGCAGTATTTT. Translating gives CASSEIRGSDTQYF.

This chain links TRBV15 with TRBJ2-3; 7 bases are a match to TRBD1. CDR3 size: 16 residues. The ends lost 0 bases at V and 5 bases at J; junction bases unmatched: 8. Germline CDR1 and CDR2: LNHNV and YYDKDF (reference sequence). The CDR3 region has the DNA TGTGCCACCAGCAGAGATGGGGACAGAACTGGAGATACGCAGTATTTT. Its protein product is CATSRDGDRTGDTQYF.